The clone carrying this T cell receptor beta chain was recorded many times. The antigen remains undetermined. The sample originates from a study of early T cells in non-severe SARS-CoV-2 infection. Study conclusions and caveats: In VDJdb matching, anti-spike CD8 responses were favored while private and CD4 specificities went missing.

Individual cDNA molecules received unique molecular identifiers during library preparation. In TCRdb, the 5' RACE reads were re-called with MiXCR into one record per CDR3 protein. The profile covers roughly 80,000 distinct CDR3 sequences, with more than 13% appearing a single time and roughly 3.1% taken by the ten largest. The CDR3 length is 13 residues. Deletions cut 3 bases from V and 4 bases from J, with 9 bases between. The sequencing input was whole blood. The chain carries TRBV12-3 or TRBV12-4 and TRBJ1-2, with TRBD1 as a possible D gene (5 bases). The sequence derives from an adult who was a healthcare worker with PCR-confirmed SARS-CoV-2 infection or an uninfected control (not recorded which). CDR3 DNA: TGTGCCAGCAGTTTGGGGGAGGTCTATGGCTACACCTTC. As protein: CASSLGEVYGYTF.